The 25 T cell receptor beta chains in this list originate from one sample, sequenced in a study of shared clonotypes between healthy human individuals. Data came from immunoSEQ multiplex PCR; TCRdb stores just in-frame clones and leaves some out. The data show around 990,000 clones, 70% to 85% seen once. The sample consisted of memory CD4+ T cells from PBMCs. Described subset: CD45RA-negative fraction. All receptors derive from a man aged 18 to 29 in good health. Some clones in this sample may be carry-over from other donors' samples.

The V and J genes are TRBV5-6 and TRBJ2-7; TRBD2 agrees at 16 bases. Trimming at V came to 4 bases and at J to 7 bases, leaving 5 bases not matched to a gene. From germline, CDR1 is SGHDT and CDR2 YYEEEE. This CDR3 is 15 amino acids long. This chain's CDR3 is CASSPGLAGGREQYF. CDR3 coding DNA: TGTGCCAGCAGCCCGGGACTAGCGGGAGGGCGGGAGCAGTACTTC.

This clone was found a few times. This chain connects TRBV5-1 to TRBJ1-1, with 8 bases that match TRBD1. The J segment lost 4 bases and the V segment lost 4 bases, leaving 9 bases of the junction unmatched. The germline CDR1 and CDR2 sequences are SGHRS and YFSETQ. The CDR3 is 15 residues long. The CDR3 nucleotides read TGCGCCAGCAGCAGTTCCCCCGGACAGGGCACTGAAGCTTTCTTT. This sequence encodes CASSSSPGQGTEAFF.

With respect to this clone: Other DNA sequences in this sample translate to the same CDR3. The J gene is TRBJ2-5, the V gene TRBV6-1; the D gene is possibly TRBD2 (6 bases). This CDR3 comprises 12 residues. Looked up from germline, CDR1 is MNHNS and CDR2 is SASEGT. With 4 bases removed from V and 5 bases from J, the gap between germline ends came to 8 bases. CDR3 sequence reads: CASSARGETQYF. CDR3 in DNA: TGTGCCAGCAGTGCCCGGGGGGAGACCCAGTACTTC.

This clone has more than one count but fewer than ten. This rearrangement joins TRBV5-6 to TRBJ1-1; the D gene is possibly TRBD1 (6 bases). Trimming shortened V by 5 bases and J by 7 bases, and 18 bases separated the two germline ends. Germline lookup yields CDR1 SGHDT and CDR2 YYEEEE. The CDR3 totals 14 residues. The CDR3 nucleotides are TGTGCCAGCAGTCCCGGTGGGGGGGCCGGTGAAGCTTTCTTT. As protein: CASSPGGGAGEAFF.

The chain combines TRBV30 with TRBJ2-7; TRBD2 agrees at 8 bases. V lost 1 base to trimming and J lost 2 bases; unmatched junction nucleotides: 1. CDR3 length equals 13 residues. In germline, CDR1 is GTSNPN, CDR2 SVGIG (reference sequence). The CDR3: CAWSAGGAYEQYF. CDR3 coding DNA: TGTGCCTGGAGTGCGGGAGGGGCCTACGAGCAGTACTTC.

The CDR3 loop reads CASSPRGTGRNNEQFF. In nucleotides, the CDR3 is TGTGCCAGCAGCCCTAGGGGGACAGGGCGCAACAATGAGCAGTTCTTC. This chain uses TRBV7-2 with TRBJ2-1, with 9 bases aligning to TRBD1. Unmatched junction bases numbered 10, after V lost 5 bases and J lost 5 bases. The CDR3 is 16 amino acids. Germline loops: CDR1 SGHTA, CDR2 FQGNSA.

V is TRBV7-2 and J is TRBJ2-7, with 9 positions matching TRBD2. The germline V gene encodes CDR1 SGHTA and CDR2 FQGNSA. After removal of 5 bases from V and 0 bases from J, the junction contained 8 bases not matched to a gene. There are 16 residues in the CDR3. CDR3 nucleotide sequence: TGTGCCAGCAGCCCACGACTAGCGGCAAGCTCCTACGAGCAGTACTTC. Translated, it gives CASSPRLAASSYEQYF.

On this clone itself: Distinct nucleotide sequences in the sample also encode this CDR3. The rearrangement joins TRBV20-1 to TRBJ2-1; D not certain. There are 10 residues in the CDR3. Deletions cut 3 bases from V and 8 bases from J, with 5 bases between. Germline CDR1 reads DFQATT; CDR2 reads SNEGSKA (reference sequence). The CDR3 loop is CSASGDEQFF. CDR3 sequence (DNA): TGCAGTGCTAGCGGTGATGAGCAGTTCTTC.

This chain joins TRBV7-3 and TRBJ2-3; 12 bases match TRBD2. The germline CDR1 and CDR2 sequences are SGHTA and FQGTGA. This CDR3 region has 18 residues. The ends lost 2 bases at V and 0 bases at J; junction bases unmatched: 6. CDR3 sequence: CASSLRVLAGGSTDTQYF. CDR3 DNA: TGTGCCAGCAGCTTACGGGTTCTAGCGGGAGGGAGCACAGATACGCAGTATTTT.

This chain uses TRBV5-1 with TRBJ2-7; D is unresolved. The V end was cut by 5 bases, the J end by 3 bases, with 12 bases between. This CDR3 comprises 13 residues. From germline, CDR1 is SGHRS and CDR2 YFSETQ. CDR3: CASSLPALYEQYF. The CDR3, as DNA: TGCGCCAGCAGTTTGCCAGCTCTCTACGAGCAGTACTTC. Filled out from reference TRBV5-1 and TRBJ2-7, the complete variable domain reads KAGVTQTPRYLIKTRGQQVTLSCSPISGHRSVSWYQQTPGQGLQFLFEYFSETQRNKGNFPGRFSGRQFSNSRSEMNVSTLELGDSALYLCASSLPALYEQYFGPGTRLTVT.

V gene TRBV7-9 combines with J gene TRBJ2-3; D is perhaps TRBD1 (6 bases). The CDR3 is 16 amino acids. V was shortened by 1 base and J by 1 base, with 12 bases between the two germline ends. Germline CDR1 SEHNR, CDR2 FQNEAQ (reference sequence). The CDR3 reads CASSLGGRGGTDTQYF. The CDR3 region has the DNA TGTGCCAGCAGCTTAGGAGGCAGGGGTGGCACAGATACGCAGTATTTT.

The chain joins TRBV19 to TRBJ1-2; the D gene is possibly TRBD1 (5 bases). V was pared by 8 bases and J by 4 bases, with 20 bases between. The CDR3 is made up of 15 amino acids. CDR1 and CDR2 (germline): LNHDA, SQIVND (reference sequence). This CDR3 is CASSISFSRGYGYTF. CDR3 nucleotides: TGTGCCAGTTCCATAAGCTTCTCGAGGGGCTATGGCTACACCTTC.

The V call is TRBV9, the J call TRBJ1-3; TRBD1 is a possible D gene (5 bases). The germline V gene has CDR1 SGDLS and CDR2 YYNGEE. The CDR3 loop spans 17 amino acids. V lost 5 bases, J lost 0 bases, and 18 bases lay in between. CDR3 region: CASSGGAGASSGNTIYF. DNA for the CDR3: TGTGCCAGCAGTGGTGGGGCAGGTGCAAGCTCTGGAAACACCATATATTTT.

This sequence joins TRBV28 and TRBJ1-3; D gene uncertain. The V gene lost 7 bases and the J gene lost 7 bases, with 14 bases spanning the gap. The germline V gene has CDR1 MDHEN and CDR2 SYDVKM. This CDR3 has 13 amino acids. The CDR3 DNA sequence: TGTGCCAGCACCTCTACCCCGGGTAACACCATATATTTT. Translating it yields CASTSTPGNTIYF.

The chain carries TRBV6-1 and TRBJ2-5; D call uncertain. The CDR3 runs to 12 residues. Trimming took off 0 bases at V and 13 bases at J, with 12 bases between the two ends. Germline V gene data show CDR1 as MNHNS and CDR2 as SASEGT. CDR3 region: CASSEAIAPSYF. The CDR3 DNA is TGTGCCAGCAGTGAAGCCATAGCCCCATCGTACTTC.

This clone was seen once. At one boundary the junction diverges from the germline segment, which might be a read error. This chain uses TRBV7-7 with TRBJ2-5, with D possibly TRBD1 on 6 matching bases. CDR3 length: 15 amino acids. CDR1 and CDR2 (germline): SSHAT, FNYEAQ (reference sequence). CDR3 sequence: CASSLGGQYQETQYF. For the CDR3, the DNA is TGTGCTAGCAGCTTAGGAGGACAGTACCAAGAGACCCAGTACTTC. Full variable domain (missing parts from reference TRBV7-7 and TRBJ2-5): GAGVSQSPRYKVTKRGQDVTLRCDPISSHATLYWYQQALGQGPEFLTYFNYEAQPDKSGLPSDRFSAERPEGSISTLTIQRTEQRDSAMYRCASSLGGQYQETQYFGPGTRLLVL.

This chain connects TRBV28 to TRBJ2-5; TRBD2 agrees at 7 bases. CDR3 size: 14 residues. The V segment lost 5 bases and the J segment 5 bases; nucleotides outside the gene matches: 8. CDR1 and CDR2 from the germline V gene are MDHEN and SYDVKM. The CDR3 DNA follows: TGTGCCAGCAGTCCCCTCGTGGGGGGGGAGACCCAGTACTTC. This codes for CASSPLVGGETQYF.

This chain uses TRBV30 with TRBJ1-5; D is ambiguous. V lost 0 bases and J 5 bases, leaving 8 bases between the germline ends. CDR1 is GTSNPN and CDR2 is SVGIG in the germline V gene (reference sequence). There are 13 residues in the CDR3. This CDR3 reads CAWSVQIDQPQHF. The CDR3 DNA follows: TGTGCCTGGAGTGTGCAGATTGATCAGCCCCAGCATTTT.

V is TRBV4-1 and J is TRBJ1-1; 8 positions match TRBD1. Looked up from germline, CDR1 is MGHRA and CDR2 is YSYEKL. The CDR3 contains 14 residues. The J segment lost 7 bases and the V segment lost 4 bases, leaving 8 bases of the junction unmatched. CDR3 DNA: TGCGCCAGCAGCCCTCAGGGGGCGCGTAGTGAAGCTTTCTTT. Encoded protein: CASSPQGARSEAFF.

The chain has TRBV11-1 and TRBJ2-1; no reliable D call. The CDR3 contains 13 residues. The V gene's germline CDR1 is SGHAT and CDR2 FQDESV (reference sequence). V was trimmed by 4 bases and J by 9 bases, leaving 13 bases between them. The CDR3 here is CASSSPKVPEQFF. Here the CDR3 DNA reads TGTGCCAGCAGCTCCCCAAAAGTCCCTGAGCAGTTCTTC.

This sequence joins TRBV7-9 and TRBJ2-5; the match to TRBD1 covers 10 bases. The CDR3 is made up of 15 amino acids. V was clipped by 1 base and J by 5 bases; unmatched bases: 4. CDR1 is SEHNR and CDR2 is FQNEAQ in the germline V gene (reference sequence). CDR3 sequence: CASSLVTGGWETQYF. In DNA, the CDR3 is TGTGCCAGCAGCTTAGTGACAGGGGGCTGGGAGACCCAGTACTTC.

This clone has only a few counts. This chain uses TRBV28 with TRBJ1-1; 10 nucleotides agree with TRBD1. Losses at the gene ends were 5 bases for V and 1 base for J; bases not matched to a gene: 4. In germline, CDR1 is MDHEN, CDR2 SYDVKM. The CDR3 has 15 residues. In nucleotides, the CDR3 is TGTGCCAGCAGTCATGGGACAGGGGCGAACACTGAAGCTTTCTTT. Its translation is CASSHGTGANTEAFF.

The table lists this clone with a count of one. The chain couples TRBV20-1 to TRBJ2-5; D is unresolved. This CDR3 is built from 11 residues. V lost 3 bases and J 8 bases, leaving 10 bases between the germline ends. CDR1 and CDR2 from the germline V gene are DFQATT and SNEGSKA (reference sequence). CDR3 sequence (DNA): TGCAGTGCTAGGGGCCGCCGAACCCAGTACTTC. Protein product: CSARGRRTQYF.

This clone was observed a few times. The rearrangement joins TRBV28 to TRBJ1-5; the match to TRBD1 covers 7 bases. Losses at the gene ends were 7 bases for V and 4 bases for J; bases not matched to a gene: 4. The germline V gene encodes CDR1 MDHEN and CDR2 SYDVKM. This CDR3 is built from 13 residues. CDR3 sequence (DNA): TGTGCCAGCACCCGCAGGGGGAATCAGCCCCAGCATTTT. Amino acids: CASTRRGNQPQHF.

This clone occurred a few times. The genes are TRBV7-3 and TRBJ2-3; D remains ambiguous. The CDR3 has 13 residues. The ends were cut back, 3 bases at V and 5 bases at J, with 9 bases in the middle. Germline lookup yields CDR1 SGHTA and CDR2 FQGTGA. CDR3 DNA sequence: TGTGCCAGCAGCTTGCAATCTGGAGATACGCAGTATTTT. Its translation is CASSLQSGDTQYF.